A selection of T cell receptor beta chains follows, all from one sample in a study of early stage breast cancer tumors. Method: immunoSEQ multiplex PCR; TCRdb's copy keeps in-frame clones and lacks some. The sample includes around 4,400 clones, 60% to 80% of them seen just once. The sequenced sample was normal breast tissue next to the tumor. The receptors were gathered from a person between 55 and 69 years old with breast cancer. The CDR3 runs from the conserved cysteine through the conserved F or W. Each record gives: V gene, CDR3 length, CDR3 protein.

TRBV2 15 CASSYAPFMNTEAFF
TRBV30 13 CAWSAQGKNIQYF
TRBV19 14 CASRYPTAYYGYTF
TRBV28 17 CASSLRQGGGNNEKLFF
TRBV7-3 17 CASSAGGLQSRANVLTF
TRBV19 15 CASNEQASSGNTIYF
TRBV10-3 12 CAITEDSFHYTF
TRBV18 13 CASSPGTEGIQFF
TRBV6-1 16 CASSGSGSSSPGELFF
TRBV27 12 CASSPKRDEQFF
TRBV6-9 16 CASRPTGARGNQPQHF
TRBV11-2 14 CASSPTGRGTEAFF
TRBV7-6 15 CASRPETGSTDTQYF
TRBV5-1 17 CASSSWTVLGSNTEAFF
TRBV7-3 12 CASSLTENEQFF
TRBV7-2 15 CASSLWASGTYEQYF
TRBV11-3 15 CASSTGQGNTGELFF
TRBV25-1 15 CATRKDTRGTDTQYF
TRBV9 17 CASSVFPGLANTGELFF
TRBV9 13 CASSVIPPHGYTF
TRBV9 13 CASSVSGVNEQFF
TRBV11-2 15 CASSLGVQGSYEQYF
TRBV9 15 CASSVGLAGLGEQFF
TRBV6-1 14 CAITGHQANYGYTF
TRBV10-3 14 CAIRTEGQGTEAFF
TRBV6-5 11 CASSYQGLAFF
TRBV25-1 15 CASSEYSGQITEAFF
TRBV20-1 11 CSRQTNTEAFF
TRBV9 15 CASSVGTLTYNEQFF
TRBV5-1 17 CASSTGLAGGNTDTQYF
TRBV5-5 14 CASSFPGGAGELFF
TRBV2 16 CASRIGRSEYNEKLFF
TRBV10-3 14 CAISAGGDHNEQFF
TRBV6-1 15 CASSARQGTNTEAFF
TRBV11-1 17 CASSRSSGLTNTGELFF
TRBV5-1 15 CASRRTGTSSDTQYF
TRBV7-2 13 CASSHSNNQPQHF
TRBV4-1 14 CASSQLRAYNEQFF
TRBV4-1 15 CASSQAPGYLNTIYF
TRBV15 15 CATSRDKGLGQPQHF
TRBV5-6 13 CASSPRDAYEQYF
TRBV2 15 CASSESGQGSQPQHF
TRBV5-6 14 CASSSGTGYNEQFF
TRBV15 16 CATSRDPGTVNTEAFF
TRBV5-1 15 CASSWTSGGAETQYF
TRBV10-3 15 CAISEKGGNADTQYF
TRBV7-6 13 CASSRSPGNTQYF
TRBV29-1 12 CSFRDSTYEQYF
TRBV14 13 CASSQGANYGYTF
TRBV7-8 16 CASSWRPFAGGSPLHF
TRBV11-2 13 CASNRDANQPQHF